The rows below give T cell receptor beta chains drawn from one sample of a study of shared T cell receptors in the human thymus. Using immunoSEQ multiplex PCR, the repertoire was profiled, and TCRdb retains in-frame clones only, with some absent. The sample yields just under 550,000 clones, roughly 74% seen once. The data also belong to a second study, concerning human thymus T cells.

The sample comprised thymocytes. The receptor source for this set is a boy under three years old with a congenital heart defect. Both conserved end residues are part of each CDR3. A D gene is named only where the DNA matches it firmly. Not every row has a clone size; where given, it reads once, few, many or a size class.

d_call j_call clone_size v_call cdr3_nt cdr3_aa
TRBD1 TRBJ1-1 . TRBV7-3 TGTGCCAGCAGCAACCATCCCGGGACAGTCCGTGAAGCTTTCTTT CASSNHPGTVREAFF
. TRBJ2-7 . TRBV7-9 TGTGCCAGCAGCTTTTTGCCCGGGAGTAACGAGCAGTACTTC CASSFLPGSNEQYF
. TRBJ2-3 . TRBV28 TGTGCCGTTCCTAAGGACAGCAAGATGAGCACAGATACGCAGTATTTT CAVPKDSKMSTDTQYF
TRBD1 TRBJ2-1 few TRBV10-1 TGCGCCAGCAGTGAGGGGGACAGGGGTCCCTACAATGAGCAGTTCTTC CASSEGDRGPYNEQFF
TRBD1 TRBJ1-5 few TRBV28 TGTGCCAGCAGTCTAACATCCCGGGACAGGGGCAATCAGCCCCAGCATTTT CASSLTSRDRGNQPQHF
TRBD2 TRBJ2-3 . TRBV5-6 TGTGCCAGCAGCTCACGACTAGCGGGAGGCCGTAGCACAGATACGCAGTATTTT CASSSRLAGGRSTDTQYF
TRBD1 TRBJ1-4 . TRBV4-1 TGCGCCAGCAGCCACCACGACAGGGGATGGTCTAATGAAAAACTGTTTTTT CASSHHDRGWSNEKLFF
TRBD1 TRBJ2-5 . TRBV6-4 TGTGCCAGCAGTGACTCGCGGACAGGGAGAGAGACCCAGTACTTC CASSDSRTGRETQYF
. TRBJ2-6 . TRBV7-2 TGTGCCAGCAGCCTAAGTGGCTCTGGGGCCAACGTCCTGACTTTC CASSLSGSGANVLTF
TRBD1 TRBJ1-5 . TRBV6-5 TGTGCCAGCAGTCGGGACAGGGGGCGCGGTCAGCCCCAGCATTTT CASSRDRGRGQPQHF
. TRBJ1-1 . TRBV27 TGTGCCAGCCTTGGGAATACAGCGGCGGGGAACACTGAAGCTTTCTTT CASLGNTAAGNTEAFF
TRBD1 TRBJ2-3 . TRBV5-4 TGTGCCAGCAGCCGGACAGGGTCAAGCACAGATACGCAGTATTTT CASSRTGSSTDTQYF
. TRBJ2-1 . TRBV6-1 TGTGCCAGCAGTGGGGGACAGAAGGAGGGTTACAATGAGCAGTTCTTC CASSGGQKEGYNEQFF
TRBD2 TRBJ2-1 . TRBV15 TGTGCCACCAGCAGGCCCCCGGCGGGAGGGTATAATGAGCAGTTCTTC CATSRPPAGGYNEQFF
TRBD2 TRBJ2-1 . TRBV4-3 TGCGCCAGCAGCCAAGGCGGCGGGAGGGACAACAGAGAGCAGTTCTTC CASSQGGGRDNREQFF
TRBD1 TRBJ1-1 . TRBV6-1 TGTGCCAGCAGTGAAGTATTGGGGCAGGGGGACACTGAAGCTTTCTTT CASSEVLGQGDTEAFF
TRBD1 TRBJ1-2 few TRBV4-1 TGCGCCAGCAGCCAAGTGGACAGGGGGACAAGCTACACCTTC CASSQVDRGTSYTF
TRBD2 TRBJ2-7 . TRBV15 TGTGCCACCAGCAGACCCAGACTAGCGGGAGGGCCACACGAGCAGTACTTC CATSRPRLAGGPHEQYF
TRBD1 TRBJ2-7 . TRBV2 TGTGCCAGCAGCCCGAGGGGGACAGGGAGCTCCTACGAGCAGTACTTC CASSPRGTGSSYEQYF
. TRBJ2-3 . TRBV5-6 TGTGCCAGCAGCTTAGCGGGCTTCTGGATGGATACGCAGTATTTT CASSLAGFWMDTQYF
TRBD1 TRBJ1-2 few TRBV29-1 TGCAGCGCTGACCCCTATCCAGGGGGCGGTGGCTACACCTTC CSADPYPGGGGYTF
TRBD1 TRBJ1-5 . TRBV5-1 TGCGCCAGCAGCTTGGGGACAGGCTGGAATCAGCCCCAGCATTTT CASSLGTGWNQPQHF
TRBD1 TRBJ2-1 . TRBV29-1 TGCAGCGTTGAGGACAGGGGGAATGAGCAGTTCTTC CSVEDRGNEQFF
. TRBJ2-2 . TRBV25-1 TGTGCCAGCAGCAAGGGGTCCACCGGGGAGCTGTTTTTT CASSKGSTGELFF